Below, 32 T cell receptor beta chains from the same sample are listed, as sequenced in a study of blood T cell repertoires in COVID-19. Data came from immunoSEQ multiplex PCR; TCRdb stores just in-frame clones and leaves some out. The sample has almost 400,000 clones, approximately 87% seen once; the top ten hold approximately 2.5%. Sequenced: peripheral blood. All receptors come from a woman aged 60-75 years with COVID-19, enrolled during active disease.

The chain has TRBV21-1 and TRBJ2-1; the D call in the table, TRBD1, was not verified against the DNA. TRBV21-1 is deemed a pseudogene. The CDR3 covers 12 residues. CDR3 protein: CASSKKGAQQFF. CDR3 in DNA: TGTGCCAGCAGCAAAAAGGGGGCCCAGCAGTTCTTC.

The chain joins TRBV5-4 to TRBJ2-7; D gene uncertain. Trimming stripped 0 bases from V and 0 bases from J, with 10 bases between. CDR1 is SGHNT, CDR2 YYREEE, per germline (reference sequence). The CDR3 has 15 residues. The CDR3 region has the DNA TGTGCCAGCAGCTTGGTCCCGGTAAGCTCCTACGAGCAGTACTTC. As protein: CASSLVPVSSYEQYF. The variable domain in full, with the rest retrieved from reference TRBV5-4 and TRBJ2-7, is ETGVTQSPTHLIKTRGQQVTLRCSSQSGHNTVSWYQQALGQGPQFIFQYYREEENGRGNFPPRFSGLQFPNYSSELNVNALELDDSALYLCASSLVPVSSYEQYFGPGTRLTVT.

The genes are TRBV15 and TRBJ2-1, with 8 bases that match TRBD2. Germline values: CDR1 LNHNV, CDR2 YYDKDF (reference sequence). J was trimmed by 3 bases and V by 4 bases; bases with no gene match: 5. The CDR3 is 15 amino acids. The CDR3 sequence is CATSTGTRGYNEQFF. CDR3 nucleotides: TGTGCCACCAGCACCGGGACTAGGGGCTACAATGAGCAGTTCTTC.

In DNA form, the CDR3 reads TGTGCCAGCAGTTACGGCAGGGGGCCGGGAAACACCATATATTTT. Amino acids: CASSYGRGPGNTIYF. V usage is TRBV6-5 and J usage is TRBJ1-3, with 8 bases identical to TRBD1. The CDR3 spans 15 residues. The trim removed 2 bases at V and 4 bases at J, leaving 4 bases unmatched. The V gene's germline CDR1 is MNHEY and CDR2 SVGAGI.

This chain uses TRBV7-9 with TRBJ1-4; TRBD1 agrees at 7 bases. V lost 5 bases and J lost 6; bases outside the gene matches: 6. Per germline, CDR1 SEHNR and CDR2 FQNEAQ (reference sequence). This CDR3 is 14 amino acids long. The CDR3 DNA reads as TGTGCCAGCAGCCTCGGGACAGCCTATGAAAAACTGTTTTTT. It encodes CASSLGTAYEKLFF.

V gene TRBV10-3 combines with J gene TRBJ2-1; 7 bases agree with TRBD1. CDR3 length: 14 amino acids. Trimming at V came to 2 bases and at J to 4 bases, leaving 2 bases not matched to a gene. Per the germline V gene, CDR1 is ENHRY and CDR2 is SYGVKD. The DNA for the CDR3 is TGTGCCATCAGTGAGAAGGGACAGTACAATGAGCAGTTCTTC. Its protein product is CAISEKGQYNEQFF.

V and J are TRBV9 and TRBJ2-7; 11 nucleotides align to TRBD2. The trim removed 7 bases at V and 7 bases at J, leaving 10 bases unmatched. This CDR3 is 14 amino acids long. Germline CDR1 and CDR2: SGDLS and YYNGEE. For the CDR3, the DNA is TGTGCCAGCGGTAGCGGGGGGGCACCTTGGGAGCAGTACTTC. This codes for CASGSGGAPWEQYF.

J is TRBJ1-2 and V is TRBV19, with TRBD1 matching 7 bases. J gave up 4 bases and V 4 bases, and 3 bases lay outside the gene matches. The CDR3 consists of 13 residues. From germline, CDR1 is LNHDA and CDR2 SQIVND (reference sequence). CDR3 nucleotide sequence: TGTGCCAGTAGTACAGGGGGAGGCTATGGCTACACCTTC. This sequence encodes CASSTGGGYGYTF.

The J gene is TRBJ1-5, the V gene TRBV5-6; 11 bases fit TRBD1. CDR1 is SGHDT, CDR2 YYEEEE, per germline. The CDR3 runs 15 residues. With 4 bases clipped from V and 4 bases from J, the junction kept 4 bases outside the gene matches. The CDR3 DNA follows: TGTGCCAGCAGCCAAGGGACAGGGGGAAATCAGCCCCAGCATTTT. The encoded protein is CASSQGTGGNQPQHF.

A remark on this clone: The sample holds other DNA sequences that translate to the same CDR3. J is TRBJ1-2 and V is TRBV3-1 (or the pseudogene TRBV3-2); unclear D gene. This CDR3 has 11 residues. Germline V CDR1 and CDR2: LGHDT, YNNKEL (reference sequence). V was pared by 2 bases and J by 5 bases, with 3 bases between. Here the CDR3 reads CASSQLYGYTF. CDR3 DNA: TGTGCCAGCAGCCAACTATATGGCTACACCTTC.

This clone was seen once. The chain recombines TRBV3-1 (or the pseudogene TRBV3-2) with TRBJ2-1, with 12 nucleotides matching TRBD2. CDR1 is LGHDT, CDR2 YNNKEL, per germline (reference sequence). Trimming cost V 0 bases and J 12 bases; bases outside gene matches: 6. The CDR3 sequence is 15 residues long. The CDR3 region is CASSQDTSGGIRQFF. The DNA for the CDR3 is TGTGCCAGCAGCCAAGACACTAGCGGGGGGATCCGGCAGTTCTTC.

The CDR3 DNA follows: TGCAGCGACTCACAGGGGGCCTACTATGGCTACACCTTC. Amino acid sequence: CSDSQGAYYGYTF. The rearrangement uses TRBV29-1 and TRBJ1-2; TRBD1 aligns across 9 bases. The length of the CDR3 is 13 residues. With 7 bases clipped from V and 3 bases from J, the junction kept 6 bases outside the gene matches. Germline V gene data show CDR1 as SQVTM and CDR2 as ANQGSEA.

V and J are TRBV15 and TRBJ2-7, with 12 bases that match TRBD2. Trimming at V came to 1 base and at J to 7 bases, leaving 11 bases not matched to a gene. CDR1 and CDR2 (germline): LNHNV, YYDKDF (reference sequence). The CDR3 spans 17 residues. The CDR3 DNA follows: TGTGCCACCAGCAGAGCCCCTCTAGCGGGGGGGCGTCATGAGCAGTACTTC. This gives the protein CATSRAPLAGGRHEQYF.

Concerning this clone: At the DNA level, this CDR3 is encoded by other sequences in the same sample as well. This chain connects TRBV7-9 to TRBJ1-5; no reliable D call. Germline CDR1 is SEHNR and CDR2 is FQNEAQ (reference sequence). V dropped 0 bases and J dropped 4 bases, with 7 bases sitting between them. This CDR3 is 14 amino acids long. CDR3 DNA sequence: TGTGCCAGCAGCTTAGCTGCGGGGAATCAGCCCCAGCATTTT. This gives the protein CASSLAAGNQPQHF.

This sequence joins TRBV6-1 and TRBJ2-1; D perhaps matches TRBD2 (6 bases). Trimming shortened V by 4 bases and J by 0 bases, and 16 bases separated the two germline ends. The germline V gene has CDR1 MNHNS and CDR2 SASEGT. The CDR3 is 17 residues long. CDR3 protein: CASSVASGLSSYNEQFF. The CDR3 DNA follows: TGTGCCAGCAGTGTTGCCAGCGGGCTGAGCTCCTACAATGAGCAGTTCTTC.

This chain uses TRBV18 with TRBJ2-6; the match to TRBD1 covers 10 bases. Per germline, CDR1 KGHSH and CDR2 LQKENI. V lost 7 bases to trimming and J lost 1 base; unmatched junction nucleotides: 13. The CDR3 sequence is 19 residues long. The DNA for the CDR3 is TGTGCCAGCTTCTCCGGGACAGGGGACCGTGCGTCTGGGGCCAACGTCCTGACTTTC. This sequence encodes CASFSGTGDRASGANVLTF.

The sample holds a few counts of this clone. The genes are TRBV28 and TRBJ1-1, with 9 bases matching TRBD1. The junction had 8 bases not matched to a gene; V was cut back by 6 bases and J by 0 bases. CDR1 MDHEN and CDR2 SYDVKM come from the germline V gene. This CDR3 has 16 residues. CDR3 nucleotide sequence: TGTGCCAGCAGCCGGGGGGACAGGGCCATGAACACTGAAGCTTTCTTT. As protein: CASSRGDRAMNTEAFF.

The genes are TRBV27 and TRBJ2-7; a weak D match, TRBD1 (6 bases). V was pared by 6 bases and J by 4 bases, with 13 bases between. The CDR3 totals 13 residues. Germline loops: CDR1 MNHEY, CDR2 SMNVEV (reference sequence). DNA of the CDR3: TGTGCCAGCAGGACAGGTGGACAGTACGAGCAGTACTTC. Translated: CASRTGGQYEQYF.

The chain combines TRBV28 with TRBJ2-1; TRBD1 is a possible D gene (5 bases). Trimming shortened V by 5 bases and J by 8 bases, and 13 bases separated the two germline ends. The CDR3 length is 13 residues. The germline gives CDR1 MDHEN, CDR2 SYDVKM. This CDR3 reads CASSSARAHEQFF. The CDR3 DNA follows: TGTGCCAGCAGTAGTGCCAGGGCCCATGAGCAGTTCTTC.

V gene TRBV27 combines with J gene TRBJ1-2; 7 bases are a match to TRBD1. The junction had 6 bases not matched to a gene; V was cut back by 5 bases and J by 3 bases. The CDR3 is 14 residues long. Per the germline V gene, CDR1 is MNHEY and CDR2 is SMNVEV (reference sequence). DNA of the CDR3: TGTGCCAGCAGTCCCCCACAGGGGTACTATGGCTACACCTTC. This translates into CASSPPQGYYGYTF.

This clone was counted once. This chain uses TRBV9 with TRBJ1-2; D is perhaps TRBD1 (5 bases). V was pared by 0 bases and J by 3 bases, with 9 bases between. The germline V gene encodes CDR1 SGDLS and CDR2 YYNGEE. The CDR3 runs to 14 residues. CDR3 DNA sequence: TGTGCCAGCAGCGTAGGGGGACTGGACTATGGCTACACCTTC. This codes for CASSVGGLDYGYTF.

V and J are TRBV11-1 and TRBJ1-3; 7 nucleotides match TRBD1. CDR1 SGHAT and CDR2 FQDESV come from the germline V gene (reference sequence). CDR3 length: 16 amino acids. V trimming: 2 bases; J trimming: 3 bases; junction bases outside the gene matches: 7. The CDR3 is CASSLNTGVLGNTIYF. As DNA, the CDR3 is TGTGCCAGCAGCTTAAACACAGGGGTCCTTGGAAACACCATATATTTT.

This chain joins TRBV7-3 and TRBJ2-5, with no clear D. V dropped 4 bases and J dropped 7 bases, with 13 bases sitting between them. This CDR3 spans 13 amino acids. CDR1 is SGHTA and CDR2 is FQGTGA in the germline V gene. CDR3 sequence: CASSSPGSGTQYF. The CDR3, as DNA: TGTGCCAGCAGCTCCCCGGGTTCCGGGACCCAGTACTTC.

This chain links TRBV14 with TRBJ2-7; the D gene is possibly TRBD2 (5 bases). V was clipped by 2 bases and J by 0 bases, with 17 bases between them. The length of the CDR3 is 17 residues. Germline loops: CDR1 SGHDN, CDR2 FVKESK. The CDR3 here is CASSQRPGTGSSYEQYF. CDR3 DNA sequence: TGTGCCAGCAGCCAAAGGCCGGGAACGGGGAGCTCCTACGAGCAGTACTTC.

This clone has a count of ten or more. The rearrangement joins TRBV2 to TRBJ1-2, with D maybe TRBD1 (5 bases). Between the trimmed V and J ends, which lost 6 bases and 7 bases, there was a span of 12 bases. This CDR3 spans 12 amino acids. Germline CDR1 SNHLY, CDR2 FYNNEI. The CDR3 DNA sequence: TGTGCCAGCAGGCCGGATGGGGCTGGCTACACCTTC. This sequence encodes CASRPDGAGYTF.

The chain carries TRBV7-3 and TRBJ1-6, with TRBD1 matching 7 bases. Germline lookup yields CDR1 SGHTA and CDR2 FQGTGA. Losses at the gene ends were 8 bases for V and 6 bases for J; bases not matched to a gene: 7. CDR3 size: 14 residues. The CDR3 coding sequence is TGTGCCAGCGGACCCGGGACAGTTAATTCACCCCTCCACTTT. It is translated as CASGPGTVNSPLHF.

The chain couples TRBV7-9 to TRBJ1-2; D is perhaps TRBD1 (5 bases). Trimming removed 5 bases at V and 4 bases at J, with 14 bases between. CDR1 and CDR2 from the germline V gene are SEHNR and FQNEAQ (reference sequence). The CDR3 is 14 residues long. The DNA of the CDR3 is TGTGCCAGCAGCCCCTGGGGGAGGATCTATGGCTACACCTTC. Amino acids: CASSPWGRIYGYTF.

The chain couples TRBV5-4 to TRBJ1-1; 10 bases match TRBD1. Trimming at V came to 4 bases and at J to 5 bases, leaving 11 bases not matched to a gene. The CDR3 is made up of 16 amino acids. Germline V gene data show CDR1 as SGHNT and CDR2 as YYREEE (reference sequence). The CDR3 spells CASSLPGQGKLTEAFF. CDR3 DNA: TGTGCCAGCAGCCTACCGGGACAGGGGAAGTTAACTGAAGCTTTCTTT.

The chain recombines TRBV12-3 or TRBV12-4 with TRBJ1-3, with D uncertain. Trimming stripped 5 bases from V and 9 bases from J, with 11 bases between. The CDR3 consists of 12 residues. This CDR3 is CASSPHSGTIYF. The CDR3 DNA reads TGTGCCAGCAGTCCTCACTCTGGCACCATATATTTT.

This rearrangement joins TRBV5-1 to TRBJ1-5, with unresolved D. Germline V gene lookup returns CDR1 SGHRS and CDR2 YFSETQ. The CDR3 contains 14 residues. V was trimmed by 0 bases and J by 6 bases, leaving 10 bases between them. The CDR3 DNA reads TGCGCCAGCAGCTTGGGCCCCGAGGGTCAGCCCCAGCATTTT. This sequence encodes CASSLGPEGQPQHF.

V gene TRBV5-1 combines with J gene TRBJ2-7; 12 bases fit TRBD1. There are 14 residues in the CDR3. CDR1 is SGHRS and CDR2 is YFSETQ in the germline V gene. J lost 6 bases, V lost 5 bases, and 6 bases had no gene match. Here the CDR3 reads CASREGTGGGEQYF. CDR3 coding DNA: TGCGCCAGCAGGGAGGGGACAGGGGGCGGCGAGCAGTACTTC.

The rearrangement links TRBV28 to TRBJ1-6; D is possibly TRBD1 (5 bases). V was cut by 3 bases and J by 6 bases, with 9 bases left in between. The CDR3 runs to 14 residues. The V gene's germline CDR1 is MDHEN and CDR2 SYDVKM. CDR3 nucleotide sequence: TGTGCCAGCAGTTTTCGGGGGTTTAATTCACCCCTCCACTTT. Protein product: CASSFRGFNSPLHF.